A selection of T cell receptor beta chains follows, all from one sample in a study of graft-versus-host responses after intestinal transplantation. Measured with immunoSEQ multiplex PCR; TCRdb has only the in-frame clones, and not every one. In the table there are 98,000 or so clones, approximately 85% of which are singletons. This specimen was PBMCs, taken 255 days after intestinal transplant. Receptors were obtained from a human patient who received an intestinal transplant, so some T cells may come from the graft donor. The CDR3 runs from the conserved cysteine through the conserved F or W. A D gene is named only where the DNA matches it firmly. Part of the rows lack a size; the others show once, few, many or a class for expanded clones.

DNA | CDR3 | D | V | length | J | size
TGTGCCTGGAATGAAGGTTTCACCGGGGAGCTGTTTTTT | CAWNEGFTGELFF | . | TRBV30 | 13 | TRBJ2-2 | .
TGTGCCAGTAGTCCGAGGGGGGATACGCAGTATTTT | CASSPRGDTQYF | . | TRBV19 | 12 | TRBJ2-3 | .
TGTGCCAGCAGCCCAGGGGACGCTAACTATGGCTACACCTTC | CASSPGDANYGYTF | . | TRBV6-5 | 14 | TRBJ1-2 | .
TGTGCCAGCAGAATAAACCGACAGGGGAAAGAGACCCAGTACTTC | CASRINRQGKETQYF | TRBD1 | TRBV27 | 15 | TRBJ2-5 | .
TGTGCCAGCAGTGTGGCGACTAGCGGCTACAATGGGCAGTTCTTC | CASSVATSGYNGQFF | TRBD2 | TRBV6-1 | 15 | TRBJ2-1 | .
TGTGCCAGCAGCTTAATCTCGGGCTCTGGGACTGAAGCTTTCTTT | CASSLISGSGTEAFF | . | TRBV7-9 | 15 | TRBJ1-1 | .
TGCGCCAGCAGCTTGCGACAGGGCTACACTGAAGCTTTCTTT | CASSLRQGYTEAFF | TRBD1 | TRBV5-1 | 14 | TRBJ1-1 | .
TGTGCCAGCAGTTTGGGGACCTGGGGCTACACCTTC | CASSLGTWGYTF | . | TRBV28 | 12 | TRBJ1-2 | .
TGTGCCAGCAGCTTAGTCGGGCCGAAAGATACAGATACGCAGTATTTT | CASSLVGPKDTDTQYF | . | TRBV11-2 | 16 | TRBJ2-3 | .
TGTGCCAGCAGTGGCCTAGGGGGGAGGTACGAGCAGTACTTC | CASSGLGGRYEQYF | . | TRBV25-1 | 14 | TRBJ2-7 | .
TGTGCCAGCAGCGTAGGGACAGGGGATAATTCACCCCTCCACTTT | CASSVGTGDNSPLHF | TRBD1 | TRBV9 | 15 | TRBJ1-6 | .
TGTGCCAGCAGCTTAGTAATTTCCCAAGAGACCCAGTACTTC | CASSLVISQETQYF | . | TRBV7-9 | 14 | TRBJ2-5 | .
TGTGCCAGCAGTTTTTCAGGGTCGGGTCAGCCCCAGCATTTT | CASSFSGSGQPQHF | . | TRBV28 | 14 | TRBJ1-5 | few
TGTGCCAGCAGTGTTCTATGGTGGGGGCAAAGAGAGACCCAGTACTTC | CASSVLWWGQRETQYF | . | TRBV6-1 | 16 | TRBJ2-5 | once
TGTGCCAGCAGCGTAGCAAGCATCGCCTACAATGAGCAGTTCTTC | CASSVASIAYNEQFF | . | TRBV9 | 15 | TRBJ2-1 | .
TGTGCCAGCAGCTTCACCGGACTAGCGGGGGCCCAGAGGGAGACCCAGTACTTC | CASSFTGLAGAQRETQYF | TRBD2 | TRBV7-2 | 18 | TRBJ2-5 | .
TGTGCCAGTAGTCCAAGGACTAGGGAGGAGACCCAGTACTTC | CASSPRTREETQYF | TRBD2 | TRBV19 | 14 | TRBJ2-5 | .
TGTGCCAGCAGTTTCAGGGTTTCAGATACGCAGTATTTT | CASSFRVSDTQYF | . | TRBV28 | 13 | TRBJ2-3 | .
TGTGCCAGCAGCCAAGATTTCGTTATCGATGAGCAGTTCTTC | CASSQDFVIDEQFF | . | TRBV5-2 | 14 | TRBJ2-1 | .
TGTGCCATCAGTCCCCCGGGGAGGGGGGGACTAAGCGGGAGTCTCTCCGGGGAGCTGTTTTTT | CAISPPGRGGLSGSLSGELFF | TRBD2 | TRBV10-3 | 21 | TRBJ2-2 | .
TGTGCCAGCAGTCTGACAGGGGGCGATATTATTGGTTCCACCAATACGCAGTATTTT | CASSLTGGDIIGSTNTQYF | TRBD1 | TRBV28 | 19 | TRBJ2-3 | .
TGTGCCAGCAGCGTAGAGTCAGACACAGATACGCAGTATTTT | CASSVESDTDTQYF | . | TRBV9 | 14 | TRBJ2-3 | .
TGTGCCAGCAGAGTCGCAGGGATAACCGGGGAGCTGTTTTTT | CASRVAGITGELFF | . | TRBV2 | 14 | TRBJ2-2 | .
TGTGCCAGCTCACCGAGCGGCCTACAAGAGACCCAGTACTTC | CASSPSGLQETQYF | . | TRBV18 | 14 | TRBJ2-5 | few
TGTGCCAGCAGTCGGACTAGCGGAGATACGCAGTATTTT | CASSRTSGDTQYF | TRBD2 | TRBV27 | 13 | TRBJ2-3 | .
TGTGCCATCAGTCGGACAGGGGTCTCCTACGAGCAGTACTTC | CAISRTGVSYEQYF | TRBD1 | TRBV10-3 | 14 | TRBJ2-7 | .
TGTGCCAGCAGCTTGGTCGGCAGTCAAACTCACCTCCACTTT | CASSLVGSQTHLHF | . | TRBV5-4 | 14 | TRBJ1-6 | few
TGTGCCAGCAGTTTGCCGGGGGGAGGGATCTATGGCTACACCTTC | CASSLPGGGIYGYTF | . | TRBV28 | 15 | TRBJ1-2 | .
TGTGCCTGGAGTGTACGGACGGCTAGCACAGATACGCAGTATTTT | CAWSVRTASTDTQYF | . | TRBV30 | 15 | TRBJ2-3 | .
TGTGCCGGAAACAGGGGAGGCACCGGGGAGCTGTTTTTT | CAGNRGGTGELFF | . | TRBV5-3 | 13 | TRBJ2-2 | .
TGTGCCACCAGCAGAGATGTTGGCAGCCAAGAGACCCAGTACTTC | CATSRDVGSQETQYF | . | TRBV15 | 15 | TRBJ2-5 | once
TGTGCCAGCACCGGCGGCAGATACAATGAGCAGTTCTTC | CASTGGRYNEQFF | . | TRBV2 | 13 | TRBJ2-1 | .
TGTGCCAGCAGCGTAGTAACCCCCTCCGGGGAGCTGTTTTTT | CASSVVTPSGELFF | . | TRBV9 | 14 | TRBJ2-2 | .
TGCGCCAGCAGCTCCGGGACAGGCAAAGAGACCCAGTACTTC | CASSSGTGKETQYF | TRBD1 | TRBV5-1 | 14 | TRBJ2-5 | .
TGTGCCAGCAGTGAAATCGGCGGATTACAAGAGACCCAGTACTTC | CASSEIGGLQETQYF | . | TRBV6-1 | 15 | TRBJ2-5 | once
TGTGCCAGCAGCCCGCCCTTTAACTATGGCTACACCTTC | CASSPPFNYGYTF | . | TRBV7-2 | 13 | TRBJ1-2 | .
TGTGCCAGCAGCTTTTCGGACAGGTCGGGTGAGCAGTTCTTC | CASSFSDRSGEQFF | TRBD1 | TRBV7-2 | 14 | TRBJ2-1 | .
TGTGCCAGCAGTGACATCCACGCGGACTCAAGCTCTGGGGCCAACGTCCTGACTTTC | CASSDIHADSSSGANVLTF | . | TRBV6-1 | 19 | TRBJ2-6 | .
TGTGCCAGCAGCTTAGACAACCACAGGGATGAGACCCAGTACTTC | CASSLDNHRDETQYF | . | TRBV7-6 | 15 | TRBJ2-5 | .
TGTGCCAGCAGTTTAGGCGAGACCCAGTACTTC | CASSLGETQYF | . | TRBV27 | 11 | TRBJ2-5 | once
TGTGCCAGCAGTTTGGCACCCTTTAACTATGGCTACACCTTC | CASSLAPFNYGYTF | . | TRBV28 | 14 | TRBJ1-2 | .
TGTGCCAGCAGCGTAGCAGGGTACACTGAAGCTTTCTTT | CASSVAGYTEAFF | . | TRBV9 | 13 | TRBJ1-1 | few
TGTGCCATCGCCCCGGGACAGGGGATCAACGAGCAGTACTTC | CAIAPGQGINEQYF | TRBD1 | TRBV10-3 | 14 | TRBJ2-7 | .
TGTGCCACCAGCAGAGATGTACAGGGTGGGGACACCATATATTTT | CATSRDVQGGDTIYF | . | TRBV15 | 15 | TRBJ1-3 | .
TGTGCCAGCAGTTTGACGTCCCAACCCTACTCTGAGCAGTTCTTC | CASSLTSQPYSEQFF | . | TRBV27 | 15 | TRBJ2-1 | .
TGTGCCAGCAGCTTAGAGTTGAATGAGCAGTTCTTC | CASSLELNEQFF | . | TRBV7-9 | 12 | TRBJ2-1 | .
TGTGCCATCAGTGAGGGGACTTACTATGGCTACACCTTC | CAISEGTYYGYTF | . | TRBV10-3 | 13 | TRBJ1-2 | .
TGTGCCGGCAGTATGGGGGAGACCCAGTACTTC | CAGSMGETQYF | . | TRBV6-5 | 11 | TRBJ2-5 | .
TGTGCCAGCAGTGGAATCAATCAGAACACAGGAGAAAAACTGTTTTTT | CASSGINQNTGEKLFF | . | TRBV2 | 16 | TRBJ1-4 | .
TGCGCCAGCAGCACCACGGGACAGGGGATAACTGAAGCTTTCTTT | CASSTTGQGITEAFF | TRBD1 | TRBV5-1 | 15 | TRBJ1-1 | .
TGTGCCAGCAGCTTCAGGGGGCGCATGAACACTGAAGCTTTCTTT | CASSFRGRMNTEAFF | TRBD1 | TRBV7-2 | 15 | TRBJ1-1 | .
TGCGCCAGCAGTCACCACGGGGGGGACATCCTTGTAGAGCAGTACTTC | CASSHHGGDILVEQYF | TRBD2 | TRBV23-1 | 16 | TRBJ2-7 | few
TGTGCCAGCAGCCGAGGACATTACGAGCAGTACTTC | CASSRGHYEQYF | . | TRBV11-2 | 12 | TRBJ2-7 | .
TGTGCCAGCAGCTTAGGTGGGGGGGAAGGAGACTATGGCTACACCTTC | CASSLGGGEGDYGYTF | . | TRBV7-6 | 16 | TRBJ1-2 | .
TGTGCCAGCAGCTTTCCCGGGACCCCAGAGCCTAGAGCCTACGAGCAGTACTTC | CASSFPGTPEPRAYEQYF | . | TRBV7-9 | 18 | TRBJ2-7 | .
TGTGCCAGCTCACAGCAGGGGGAGGCCTACGAGCAGTACTTC | CASSQQGEAYEQYF | . | TRBV18 | 14 | TRBJ2-7 | .
TGTGCCACCGGGTGGACTAGCCGCGAGCAGTACTTC | CATGWTSREQYF | TRBD2 | TRBV7-9 | 12 | TRBJ2-7 | .
TGTGCCAGCAGCTTCCTTGGGGTCTCGGGTGAGCAGTTCTTC | CASSFLGVSGEQFF | . | TRBV5-6 | 14 | TRBJ2-1 | .
TGTGCCAGCTCACCAAGATCGGGGGATGAGCAGTTCTTC | CASSPRSGDEQFF | . | TRBV18 | 13 | TRBJ2-1 | .
TGTGCCAGCAGCTTATCAGGGCTAGCGGGAGGGCCATGGGATACGCAGTATTTT | CASSLSGLAGGPWDTQYF | TRBD2 | TRBV7-9 | 18 | TRBJ2-3 | .